The 26 T cell receptor beta chains below come from one sample, sequenced in a study of tumor-infiltrating lymphocytes in primary liver carcinoma. The investigators made TCR beta cDNA from approximately 0.5 ug total RNA, using a constant-region primer. Modified slightly, ARM-PCR produced TCR beta libraries over three nested multiplex PCR rounds. The first two PCR rounds used TRBV1-TRBV30 forward primers with a C-beta reverse primer, 10 to 11 cycles each. TCRdb ran MiXCR on the multiplex PCR reads and lists one entry per CDR3 protein. The data hold 40,000 to 60,000 distinct CDR3 sequences, with 65% to 80% observed a single time. Unsorted bulk tissue of about 18-34 mg yielded co-extracted RNA and DNA. Sequenced: liver tumor tissue from sampling region 5. As to subset: tumor region T5, tumor centre. All receptors derive from a man aged 35-49 years with primary liver carcinoma and hepatitis B virus infection.

The chain is built from TRBV28 and TRBJ2-7; D may be TRBD2 (6 bases). Germline CDR1 and CDR2: MDHEN and SYDVKM. The CDR3 sequence is 13 residues long. V lost 7 bases, J lost 3 bases, and 13 bases lay in between. CDR3 DNA: TGTGCCAGCATCTCGGGAGAGGACTACGAGCAGTACTTC. Translation: CASISGEDYEQYF.

This clonotype was found a few times. This chain uses TRBV11-1 with TRBJ1-6; weak D call: TRBD1 (6 bases). The ends were cut back, 7 bases at V and 10 bases at J, with 20 bases in the middle. The CDR3 has 15 residues. The germline gives CDR1 SGHAT, CDR2 FQDESV (reference sequence). The CDR3 here is CASNLIAGAGSPLHF. CDR3 DNA sequence: TGTGCCAGCAACTTGATCGCAGGGGCCGGATCACCCCTCCACTTT.

About this clonotype itself: The CDR3 carries no conserved terminal phenylalanine or tryptophan, so it likely arises from a read error. V gene TRBV29-1 combines with J gene TRBJ2-7, with 9 bases lining up with TRBD1. Germline loops: CDR1 SQVTM, CDR2 ANQGSEA. The CDR3 has 14 residues. The CDR3 DNA sequence: TGCAGCGCTATAACAGGGGGCAGCCCCTACAAGCAGTACCTC. Translating gives CSAITGGSPYKQYL.

This clonotype was seen ten or more times. The chain couples TRBV29-1 to TRBJ1-2; D possibly corresponds to TRBD1 (5 bases). The CDR3 spans 12 residues. Germline V gives CDR1 SQVTM, CDR2 ANQGSEA. CDR3 DNA sequence: TGCACCGCGGGGGGGTTGAGCTATGGCTACACCTTC. This translates into CTAGGLSYGYTF.

About this clonotype itself: At one of its ends the junction is not consistent with the germline gene, which may arise from a read error. V gene TRBV4-2 combines with J gene TRBJ1-3; D not resolved. There are 17 residues in the CDR3. The V gene's germline CDR1 is LGHNA and CDR2 YNFKEQ. The CDR3 spells CASSQVLGRAPGNTIYF. The CDR3 DNA sequence: TGCGCCAGCAGCCAAGTCCTTGGTAGGGCCCCTGGAAACACTATATATTTT.

This clonotype was counted a few times. As the CDR3 is not closed by the conserved phenylalanine or tryptophan, this likely results from a read error. This chain uses TRBV11-2 with TRBJ2-7; 9 nucleotides line up with TRBD1. CDR1 is SGHAT, CDR2 FQNNGV, per germline. This CDR3 has 15 amino acids. V lost 2 bases, J lost 5 bases, and 7 bases stayed unmatched. CDR3 in amino acids: CASSLRRTGENEQYI. CDR3 nucleotide sequence: TGTGCCAGCAGCTTACGAAGGACAGGGGAAAACGAGCAGTACATC.

The chain has TRBV10-3 and TRBJ2-7; no firm D call. CDR1 and CDR2 (germline): ENHRY, SYGVKD. The ends were cut back, 0 bases at V and 2 bases at J, with 8 bases in the middle. The CDR3 sequence is 14 residues long. CDR3 amino acids: CAISESRAPYEQYF. DNA for the CDR3: TGTGCCATCAGTGAGTCTAGGGCGCCCTACGAGCAGTACTTC.

In this sample, this clonotype turned up many times. The chain couples TRBV30 to TRBJ1-4; maybe TRBD1 (5 bases). The length of the CDR3 is 15 residues. Trimming stripped 3 bases from V and 0 bases from J, with 11 bases between. Germline V lookup: CDR1 GTSNPN, CDR2 SVGIG (reference sequence). In nucleotides, the CDR3 is TGTGCCTGGAGCCGTACGACAGCAACTAATGAAAAACTGTTTTTT. Its translation is CAWSRTTATNEKLFF. Complete variable domain (other parts from reference TRBV30 and TRBJ1-4): SQTIHQWPATLVQPVGSPLSLECTVEGTSNPNLYWYRQAAGRGLQLLFYSVGIGQISSEVPQNLSASRPQDRQFILSSKKLLLSDSGFYLCAWSRTTATNEKLFFGSGTQLSVL.

A remark on this clonotype: At one end, the junction sequence differs from germline, possibly due to a read error. This chain uses TRBV6-2 or TRBV6-3 with TRBJ2-5; 11 nucleotides agree with TRBD2. CDR1 and CDR2 from the germline V gene are MNHEY and SVGEGT. This CDR3 is built from 15 residues. The CDR3 bases are TGTGCCAGCAGGCCGGGACTAGCGGAAGAAGAGATCCAGTACTTC. Amino acids: CASRPGLAEEEIQYF.

As regards this clonotype: A read error is possible here, since a much larger clone lies one base away. The rearrangement links TRBV7-3 to TRBJ2-5; no firm D call. Germline CDR1 is SGHTA and CDR2 is FQGTGA. With 5 bases removed from V and 5 bases from J, the gap between germline ends came to 18 bases. The CDR3 covers 15 residues. CDR3 protein: CASSPQLESSETQYF. In nucleotides, the CDR3 is TGTGCCAGCAGCCCACAGCTGGAATCGTCGGAGACCCAGTACTTC.

The chain employs TRBV12-3 or TRBV12-4 and TRBJ1-1; D gene uncertain. CDR3 length equals 12 residues. The V end was cut by 7 bases, the J end by 4 bases, with 10 bases between. CDR3: CASNAWSTEAFF. Here the CDR3 DNA reads TGTGCCAGCAACGCATGGAGCACTGAAGCTTTCTTT.

Ten or more counts support this clonotype. The chain combines TRBV29-1 with TRBJ2-7, with D perhaps being TRBD1 or TRBD2 (6 bases each). The germline V gene has CDR1 SQVTM and CDR2 ANQGSEA. Deletions cut 4 bases from V and 5 bases from J, with 21 bases between. CDR3 length: 15 residues. DNA for the CDR3: TGCAGCGTTGGTAGTCCGGGGGCGTTTAGGGACGAGCAGTACTTC. It is translated as CSVGSPGAFRDEQYF.

A word on this clonotype: The junction differs from germline at one of its ends, possibly a read error. The gene calls are TRBV12-3 or TRBV12-4 and TRBJ1-2; 7 nucleotides agree with TRBD1. This CDR3 is 13 amino acids long. For the CDR3, the DNA is TGTGCCAGCGTCCAGGGGGTAAACTATGGCCACACATTC. Its translation is CASVQGVNYGHTF.

Concerning this clonotype: At one of its ends the junction is not consistent with the germline gene, which may arise from a read error. The gene calls are TRBV29-1 and TRBJ1-3; 8 bases fit TRBD1. Per the germline V gene, CDR1 is SQVTM and CDR2 is ANQGSEA. This CDR3 is built from 13 residues. The CDR3 nucleotides are TGCAGCGTCGAAGCAGGGGGCGGAAACACCATACATTTT. This encodes CSVEAGGGNTIHF.

This clonotype has only one observation. This chain uses TRBV29-1 with TRBJ2-1, with D uncertain. From germline, CDR1 is SQVTM and CDR2 ANQGSEA. There are 12 residues in the CDR3. Between the trimmed V and J ends, which lost 3 bases and 15 bases, there was a span of 18 bases. The CDR3 reads CSVDQVSNEWFF. The CDR3 DNA follows: TGCAGCGTTGATCAGGTATCAAATGAGTGGTTCTTC.

As regards this clonotype: The CDR3 ends on some other residue instead of the conserved phenylalanine or tryptophan, so this is likely a read error. This chain joins TRBV11-2 and TRBJ2-7, with 7 bases fitting TRBD2. The length of the CDR3 is 15 residues. Germline assignment: CDR1 SGHAT and CDR2 FQNNGV. The CDR3 sequence: CVSSSSGGGSYEQYL. The CDR3 coding sequence is TGTGTCAGCAGCTCGTCTGGGGGGGGCTCCTACGAGCAGTACTTA.

This clonotype has only one observation. This may arise from a read error, as a much more abundant clone is one base away. The chain uses TRBV5-1 and TRBJ1-5, with TRBD1 matching over 7 bases. TRBJ2-3 matches the DNA end more closely, so the J call is doubtful. The CDR3 spans 14 residues. Germline V gene data show CDR1 as SGHRS and CDR2 as YFSETQ. CDR3 sequence: CASSLGGGNQPQYF. As DNA, the CDR3 is TGCGCCAGCAGCTTAGGGGGCGGCAATCAGCCCCAGTATTTT.

About this clonotype: This clone may be a read error of a much larger clone one base away. This sequence joins TRBV29-1 and TRBJ2-6; TRBD1 matches at 8 bases. Germline V lookup: CDR1 SQVTM, CDR2 ANQGSEA. There are 15 residues in the CDR3. The CDR3 loop is CSVAQGALGANILTF. The CDR3 DNA follows: TGCAGCGTCGCTCAGGGGGCGCTTGGGGCCAACATCCTGACTTTC.

Concerning this clonotype: The junction departs from germline at one end; a sequencing error may be responsible. V is TRBV11-2 and J is TRBJ2-5, with D possibly matching TRBD2 (5 bases). The CDR3 contains 14 residues. From germline, CDR1 is SGHAT and CDR2 FQNNGV. The CDR3 spells CVSSSTGILLSHYF. In DNA form, the CDR3 reads TGTGTCAGCAGCTCGACGGGGATACTATTGTCCCACTACTTC.

At least ten counts were recorded for this clonotype. J is TRBJ2-3 and V is TRBV7-9, with 15 bases matching TRBD2. The germline gives CDR1 SEHNR, CDR2 FQNEAQ (reference sequence). The CDR3 has 17 residues. The trim removed 5 bases at V and 4 bases at J, leaving 7 bases unmatched. CDR3 protein: CASSLWTSGRVPDTQYF. CDR3 DNA sequence: TGTGCCAGCAGCCTGTGGACTAGCGGGAGGGTCCCAGATACGCAGTATTTT.

In the case of this clonotype: A read error may produce the germline difference seen at one junction end. The rearrangement links TRBV11-2 to TRBJ2-2; D may be TRBD1 (6 bases). The germline CDR1 and CDR2 sequences are SGHAT and FQNNGV. The CDR3 covers 16 residues. CDR3 DNA sequence: TGTACCAGCAGCTGGGGACATGGGTTGAACATCGGGGAGCTGTTTTTT. It encodes CTSSWGHGLNIGELFF. The full variable domain, completed using reference TRBV11-2 and TRBJ2-2, is EAGVAQSPRYKIIEKRQSVAFWCNPISGHATLYWYQQILGQGPKLLIQFQNNGVVDDSQLPKDRFSAERLKGVDSTLKIQPAKLEDSAVYLCTSSWGHGLNIGELFFGEGSRLTVL.

For this clonotype: Likely a read error: the CDR3 ends without its conserved phenylalanine or tryptophan. The chain couples TRBV30 to TRBJ2-3, with D possibly matching TRBD2 (7 bases). The CDR3 runs 14 residues. V gave up 0 bases and J gave up 5 bases, with 12 bases separating them. Per germline, CDR1 GTSNPN and CDR2 SVGIG (reference sequence). In DNA, the CDR3 is TGTGCCTGGAGTGTTGGAGGGGGGGTAGATACGCAGTATTTA. Its protein product is CAWSVGGGVDTQYL.

A single count supports this clonotype. A much larger clone is a single base away; this may be a read error. The rearrangement joins TRBV5-1 to TRBJ1-1; D gene ambiguous. The CDR3 consists of 15 residues. V lost 4 bases, J lost 6 bases, and 19 bases lay in between. Germline CDR1 reads SGHRS; CDR2 reads YFSETQ. In DNA, the CDR3 is TGCGCCAGCAGCCTGGAGGACGCTCTTCGGGCTGAAGCTTTCTTT. Translation gives CASSLEDALRAEAFF.

About this clonotype itself: This is likely a read error, given that the CDR3 carries no conserved phenylalanine or tryptophan at its end. No DNA is shown, since the ends of the CDR3 on it are uncertain; the CDR3 is the one TCRdb lists. The CDR3 spells CASSSLEYERYL. This chain joins TRBV7-9 and TRBJ2-7. The germline CDR1 and CDR2 sequences are SEHNR and FQNEAQ (reference sequence). A total of 12 residues make up the CDR3, ends included.

As to this clonotype: A read error may produce the germline difference seen at one junction end. V is TRBV12-3 or TRBV12-4 and J is TRBJ1-5; 9 bases align to TRBD1. The CDR3 is made up of 15 amino acids. The CDR3 coding sequence is TGTGTCAGCAGTTTTGGGACAGGGTGCAATCAGCCCCAGCATTTT. It is translated as CVSSFGTGCNQPQHF.

This clonotype was counted a single time. Given the absence of the conserved phenylalanine or tryptophan at the CDR3 end, a read error is likely. The gene calls are TRBV6-5 and TRBJ2-3, with D maybe TRBD1 (5 bases). There are 13 residues in the CDR3. Germline V lookup: CDR1 MNHEY, CDR2 SVGAGI. CDR3 in DNA: TGTGCCAGCAGTTTAGACAGCACAGAAACGCAGTATTGT. It is translated as CASSLDSTETQYC.